A selection of T cell receptor beta chains follows, all from one sample in a study of Ad26.COV2.S vaccination and SARS-CoV-2 variants. TCRdb's copy holds only in-frame clones and misses some; the assay was immunoSEQ multiplex PCR. The sample records around 300,000 clones, 75% to 90% being singletons. The sample here was peripheral blood, taken in a trial of Ad26.COV2.S vaccine versus placebo. The receptors were sampled from a person aged 18-65 years who received the Ad26.COV2.S COVID-19 vaccine or a placebo. CDR3s include the opening cysteine and the closing phenylalanine or tryptophan. Each record gives: clone size, D gene, V gene, J gene, CDR3 DNA, CDR3 protein. The D gene is left open where the match is weak. Some rows mark clone size as missing; the rest say once, few, many or name a class of expanded clone.

size: NA
D: NA
V: TRBV5-6
J: TRBJ1-1
DNA: TGTGCCAGCACCCCGGTTGGGGGAGGCACTGAAGCTTTCTTT
CDR3: CASTPVGGGTEAFF

size: NA
D: NA
V: TRBV6-4
J: TRBJ2-3
DNA: TGTGCCAGCAGTTCTGACCCGGCTAGCACAGATACGCAGTATTTT
CDR3: CASSSDPASTDTQYF

size: NA
D: TRBD1
V: TRBV2
J: TRBJ1-2
DNA: TGTGCCAGCAGTGGACAGGGGGCGCGATACTATGGCTACACCTTC
CDR3: CASSGQGARYYGYTF

size: NA
D: NA
V: TRBV6-9
J: TRBJ1-2
DNA: TGTGCCAGCAGTTTTGGGGGCGGGAATGGGTATGGCTACACCTTC
CDR3: CASSFGGGNGYGYTF

size: NA
D: TRBD1
V: TRBV7-2
J: TRBJ2-7
DNA: TGTGCCAGCAGCCCCGGGACAGGCGAGAACGAGCAGTACTTC
CDR3: CASSPGTGENEQYF

size: NA
D: NA
V: TRBV9
J: TRBJ1-1
DNA: TGTGCCAGCAGCGTAGCTACATCGGGAGGGGAAGCTTTCTTT
CDR3: CASSVATSGGEAFF

size: NA
D: NA
V: TRBV12-3/TRBV12-4
J: TRBJ2-1
DNA: TGTGCCAGCAGTTTAGGTCGTGAGCAGTTCTTC
CDR3: CASSLGREQFF

size: NA
D: NA
V: TRBV7-8
J: TRBJ1-1
DNA: TGTGCCAGCAGCTTAACAGGGAGTATGAGCACTGAAGCTTTCTTT
CDR3: CASSLTGSMSTEAFF

size: NA
D: NA
V: TRBV7-9
J: TRBJ2-2
DNA: TGTGCCAGCAGCGTATATACCACCGGGGAGCTGTTTTTT
CDR3: CASSVYTTGELFF

size: few
D: NA
V: TRBV6-5
J: TRBJ2-7
DNA: TGTGCCAGCAGTTACAAACGGGGACCGAACGAGCAGTACTTC
CDR3: CASSYKRGPNEQYF

size: NA
D: NA
V: TRBV3-1/TRBV3-2
J: TRBJ1-4
DNA: TGTGCCAGCAGCCCGAGACAGCTAAATGAAAAACTGTTTTTT
CDR3: CASSPRQLNEKLFF

size: NA
D: TRBD1
V: TRBV7-3
J: TRBJ2-1
DNA: TGTGCCAGCAGCTACGACAGGGGCTCCTACAATGAGCAGTTCTTC
CDR3: CASSYDRGSYNEQFF

size: NA
D: NA
V: TRBV5-4
J: TRBJ2-5
DNA: TGTGCCTCAGGCGGGGAGATGGAGGAGACCCAGTACTTC
CDR3: CASGGEMEETQYF

size: NA
D: NA
V: TRBV11-3
J: TRBJ2-1
DNA: TGTGCCAGCAGCTCAATTCGGACCAGTCTCTACAATGAGCAGTTCTTC
CDR3: CASSSIRTSLYNEQFF

size: NA
D: TRBD1
V: TRBV5-1
J: TRBJ2-2
DNA: TGCGCCAGCAGCTCCAGGGGGACCGGGGAGCTGTTTTTT
CDR3: CASSSRGTGELFF

size: NA
D: NA
V: TRBV7-6
J: TRBJ1-1
DNA: TGTGCCAGCAGCTCACCTTTCCACAGGAAAATGGTGGCTTTCTTT
CDR3: CASSSPFHRKMVAFF

size: NA
D: TRBD1
V: TRBV27
J: TRBJ1-2
DNA: TGTGCCAGCAGTCCTCCAGGGGGCCCGGACGGGGGAGGCTACACCTTC
CDR3: CASSPPGGPDGGGYTF

size: NA
D: NA
V: TRBV9
J: TRBJ1-1
DNA: TGTGCCAGCAGCGTAGAATCGGGACGGAACACTGAAGCTTTCTTT
CDR3: CASSVESGRNTEAFF

size: NA
D: TRBD2
V: TRBV10-2
J: TRBJ2-2
DNA: TGCGCCAGCAGCTTAGCGGGAGAGAGGGGGAACACCGGGGAGCTGTTTTTT
CDR3: CASSLAGERGNTGELFF

size: few
D: TRBD2
V: TRBV5-1
J: TRBJ2-2
DNA: TGCGCCAGCAGCTTGAAAACGGGAGGAACCGGGGAGCTGTTTTTT
CDR3: CASSLKTGGTGELFF

size: NA
D: NA
V: TRBV12-3/TRBV12-4
J: TRBJ1-3
DNA: TGTGCCAGCAGTTTGTCCGGTGAAACCATATATTTT
CDR3: CASSLSGETIYF

size: NA
D: NA
V: TRBV11-2
J: TRBJ2-2
DNA: TGTGCCAGCAGCACCGGGCCTTCGAACACCGGGGAGCTGTTTTTT
CDR3: CASSTGPSNTGELFF

size: NA
D: NA
V: TRBV6-4
J: TRBJ2-2
DNA: TGTGCCAGCACCCCCAACCCGCTTTTGAACACCGGGGAGCTGTTTTTT
CDR3: CASTPNPLLNTGELFF

size: NA
D: TRBD1
V: TRBV6-1
J: TRBJ1-2
DNA: TGTGCCAGCAGTGGGGCCAGGGCAGGGGGCGCGGGGTTCCATGGCTACACCTTC
CDR3: CASSGARAGGAGFHGYTF